This T cell receptor beta chain was identified in a study of blood T cell repertoires in COVID-19. Overall study context: Specimens from acute and convalescent COVID-19 originated in the United States, Italy and Spain. T cells, B-cell-depleted T cells, or PBMCs supplied cDNA or gDNA.

This clone was counted only a few times. Germline V gene data show CDR1 as LGHDT and CDR2 as YNNKEL (reference sequence). Trimming removed 1 base from V and 9 bases from J, with 13 bases in between. The CDR3 runs to 14 residues. Self-reported history from a screening survey and questionnaire set each donor's cohort. Original processing notes: Counts of nucleated cells, estimated from reference gene primer amplification, were obtained. Sequencing used immunoSEQ multiplex PCR; TCRdb keeps in-frame clones, though not all of them. V, J and clone size are taken as reported in that table, and D and trimming were inferred from the DNA itself. The sample carries 180,000 or so clones, almost 85% recorded once.

The sample consisted of PBMCs or T cells enriched from blood (not recorded which). The source is a man aged 50-59 years who had recovered from COVID-19. The rearrangement uses TRBV3-1 (or the pseudogene TRBV3-2) and TRBJ1-3; D remains unclear. In nucleotides, the CDR3 is TGTGCCAGCAGCCAAGGTCGAGGTGGTGGCACCATATATTTT. Amino acids: CASSQGRGGGTIYF.